This T cell receptor beta chain was sequenced in a study of STAT3 mutations in large granular lymphocyte leukemia. General study points: All newly emerging clones after therapy were STAT3 wild type. Every T-cell large granular lymphocyte leukemia patient had at least one immunodominant TCR beta clonotype.

As to this clone: Its antigen is not identified.

TCRbeta libraries averaged about 40,773 productive templates per sample. Generated by immunoSEQ multiplex PCR, the TCRdb table keeps only in-frame clones and is missing some. The sample carries roughly 6,500 clones, around three fifths recorded once. The CDR3 has 14 amino acids. V was clipped by 2 bases and J by 5 bases, with 7 bases between them. From germline, CDR1 is MNHNS and CDR2 SASEGT. The chain joins TRBV6-1 to TRBJ1-6, with D uncertain. The sequenced sample was peripheral blood mononuclear cells. The receptor comes from a boy between 10 and 17 years old with T-cell large granular lymphocyte leukemia. Some clones in this sample may be carry-over from other donors' samples. The CDR3 sequence is CASSERGDNSPLHF. As DNA, the CDR3 is TGTGCCAGCAGTGAACGTGGGGATAATTCACCCCTCCACTTT.